This T cell receptor (beta chain) emerged from a study of T cell repertoires in cytomegalovirus infection. Study-wide background: The authors relied on CMV epitopes, both recently identified HLA-C-restricted and well-studied HLA-B-restricted. The public TCR beta signatures pointed to both CMV infection and matching HLA type.

The CDR3 loop spans 11 amino acids. Trimming pared 6 bases from V and 9 bases from J, leaving 9 bases between. At least ten counts were recorded for this clonotype. What it binds is unknown. In TCRdb, the reads were re-called with MiXCR into one record per CDR3 protein. Of under 500,000 distinct CDR3 sequences in the sample, approximately 46% are singletons; the top ten hold approximately 40%. General study points: Dominating the ex vivo response were HLA-C-restricted CMV-specific TCR beta clonotypes. Using cumulative public TCR beta family frequency, the authors identified those who carried CMV together with the relevant HLA.

The clonotype was recovered from a human donor in good health (CMV status not recorded). Some clones in this sample may be carry-over from other donors' samples. Sequencing used cultured PBMCs, obtained from culture after CMV antigen stimulation. The genes are TRBV12-3 or TRBV12-4 and TRBJ2-1; D unclear. CDR3 region: CASSSLGEQFF. The DNA of the CDR3 is TGTGCCAGCAGCTCCTTAGGTGAGCAGTTCTTC.